One and the same sample provided the 15 T cell receptor beta chains below, sequenced in a study of T-cell memory formation after mild COVID-19. TCRdb called the 5' RACE reads again in MiXCR, with one record for every CDR3 protein. The sample lists around 500,000 distinct CDR3 sequences; over 15% were seen once. The sequencing input was PBMCs or a T cell subset sorted from them (not recorded which). These receptors all stem from an adult woman who had mild COVID-19 (a few samples of this study predate the infection). Cell type and time point are not known.

This clonotype turned up a few times. DNA of the CDR3: TGTGCCAGCAGCGCGCGGACTAGCGGAGGTAATGAGCAGTTCTTC. Residues: CASSARTSGGNEQFF. The chain is built from TRBV11-3 and TRBJ2-1; 10 nucleotides match TRBD2. With 5 bases clipped from V and 7 bases from J, the junction kept 8 bases outside the gene matches. There are 15 residues in the CDR3. Germline loops: CDR1 SGHNT, CDR2 YENEEA. The full variable domain, in which reference TRBV11-3 and TRBJ2-1 provide the parts outside the CDR3, is EAGVVQSPRYKIIEKKQPVAFWCNPISGHNTLYWYLQNLGQGPELLIRYENEEAVDDSQLPKDRFSAERLKGVDSTLKIQPAELGDSAVYLCASSARTSGGNEQFFGPGTRLTVL.

The chain is built from TRBV27 and TRBJ2-1; 7 positions agree with TRBD1. This CDR3 has 15 amino acids. Looked up from germline, CDR1 is MNHEY and CDR2 is SMNVEV (reference sequence). Unmatched junction bases numbered 8, after V lost 5 bases and J lost 4 bases. CDR3 DNA sequence: TGTGCCAGCAGTCCCGACAGGGTTGGGTACAATGAGCAGTTCTTC. Its protein product is CASSPDRVGYNEQFF.

This clonotype was observed a few times. The gene calls are TRBV29-1 and TRBJ1-2, with 7 bases identical to TRBD1. V gave up 2 bases and J gave up 6 bases; unmatched junction bases: 6. Germline CDR1 is SQVTM and CDR2 is ANQGSEA. This CDR3 has 13 amino acids. The CDR3 sequence: CSVELAGGNGYTF. As DNA, the CDR3 is TGCAGCGTTGAATTGGCAGGGGGGAATGGCTACACCTTC.

The V and J genes are TRBV30 and TRBJ2-1; 9 nucleotides line up with TRBD2. Looked up from germline, CDR1 is GTSNPN and CDR2 is SVGIG (reference sequence). This CDR3 spans 15 amino acids. Trimming took 1 base from V and 5 from J; bases not matched to a gene: 6. The CDR3 DNA follows: TGTGCCTGGAGTGCTTGGGCTAGCGGGGACAATGAGCAGTTCTTC. The encoded protein is CAWSAWASGDNEQFF.

J is TRBJ2-3 and V is TRBV7-9; the match to TRBD1 covers 8 bases. This CDR3 is built from 17 residues. Germline CDR1 is SEHNR and CDR2 is FQNEAQ (reference sequence). The V segment lost 2 bases and the J segment 3 bases; nucleotides outside the gene matches: 10. The CDR3: CASSLLQGGMETDTQYF. The CDR3 DNA sequence: TGTGCCAGCAGCTTACTACAGGGGGGTATGGAAACAGATACGCAGTATTTT.

The J gene is TRBJ2-1, the V gene TRBV6-2 or TRBV6-3, with D maybe TRBD2 (6 bases). The CDR3 length is 15 residues. V was cut by 3 bases and J by 2 bases, with 11 bases left in between. The germline gives CDR1 MNHEY, CDR2 SVGEGT. This CDR3 reads CASSYRESPYNEQFF. The CDR3 DNA follows: TGTGCCAGCAGTTATCGGGAGAGCCCCTACAATGAGCAGTTCTTC.

The CDR3 loop reads CASSSDRTSGYTF. CDR3 nucleotides: TGTGCCAGCAGCTCGGACAGGACCAGTGGCTACACCTTC. The chain employs TRBV7-9 and TRBJ1-2, with 7 positions matching TRBD1. CDR3 length: 13 residues. V lost 4 bases, J lost 7 bases, and 6 bases stayed unmatched. Germline V gives CDR1 SEHNR, CDR2 FQNEAQ (reference sequence).

The chain employs TRBV7-9 and TRBJ1-2; D gene ambiguous. This CDR3 spans 12 amino acids. Germline CDR1 is SEHNR and CDR2 is FQNEAQ (reference sequence). V was pared by 2 bases and J by 6 bases, with 7 bases between. The CDR3 sequence is CASSLSGDGYTF. In nucleotides, the CDR3 is TGTGCCAGCAGCTTATCTGGGGATGGCTACACCTTC.

This clonotype was detected only a few times. The chain joins TRBV25-1 to TRBJ2-7; D is perhaps TRBD2 (5 bases). The CDR3 has 17 amino acids. CDR1 is MGHDK, CDR2 SYGVNS, per germline. Trimming removed 3 bases from V and 2 bases from J, with 20 bases in between. The CDR3 spells CASSERHIGGRTYEQYF. DNA for the CDR3: TGTGCCAGCAGTGAGAGGCATATTGGTGGGAGAACCTACGAGCAGTACTTC.

The genes are TRBV25-1 and TRBJ2-7; 7 bases agree with TRBD1. V was pared by 5 bases and J by 7 bases, with 5 bases of the junction left unmatched. Per the germline V gene, CDR1 is MGHDK and CDR2 is SYGVNS. The CDR3 contains 12 residues. The CDR3 sequence is CASSPTGREQYF. The CDR3 DNA follows: TGTGCCAGCAGTCCGACAGGGCGAGAGCAGTACTTC.

The V and J genes are TRBV7-9 and TRBJ2-2; D may be TRBD1 (7 bases). The V gene's germline CDR1 is SEHNR and CDR2 FQNEAQ (reference sequence). Trimming shortened V by 5 bases and J by 0 bases, and 13 bases separated the two germline ends. This CDR3 has 16 amino acids. CDR3 sequence reads: CASSRGTATNTGELFF. The CDR3 coding sequence is TGTGCCAGCAGCCGCGGGACAGCCACGAACACCGGGGAGCTGTTTTTT.

This clonotype has only a few counts. V is TRBV19 and J is TRBJ2-7; 7 bases agree with TRBD1. The CDR3 contains 16 residues. CDR1 and CDR2 from the germline V gene are LNHDA and SQIVND (reference sequence). Losses at the gene ends were 5 bases for V and 2 bases for J; bases not matched to a gene: 12. The CDR3 DNA follows: TGTGCCAGTAGTCCACAGGGGAAGACTTTTGCCTACGAGCAGTACTTC. It is translated as CASSPQGKTFAYEQYF.

The chain has TRBV24-1 and TRBJ2-2; D possibly corresponds to TRBD2 (6 bases). CDR1 is KGHDR and CDR2 is SFDVKD in the germline V gene. The CDR3 is made up of 17 amino acids. V lost 1 base and J lost 2, with 13 bases in between. The chain's CDR3 is CATSDFGGRQNTGELFF. CDR3 DNA sequence: TGTGCCACCAGTGATTTCGGAGGGAGGCAAAACACCGGGGAGCTGTTTTTT.

This clonotype came up many times. The chain couples TRBV7-9 to TRBJ2-7; D might be TRBD2 (6 bases). V gave up 3 bases and J gave up 1 base, with 10 bases separating them. This CDR3 spans 14 amino acids. The germline V gene encodes CDR1 SEHNR and CDR2 FQNEAQ (reference sequence). CDR3 sequence: CASSFSLASYEQYF. CDR3 bases: TGTGCCAGCAGCTTCAGCCTAGCGTCCTACGAGCAGTACTTC.

The rearrangement joins TRBV5-1 to TRBJ1-5; D is unclear. The CDR3 consists of 17 residues. V was trimmed by 0 bases and J by 0 bases, leaving 13 bases between them. Germline CDR1 SGHRS, CDR2 YFSETQ. CDR3 in amino acids: CASSLGAGPNSNQPQHF. The DNA for the CDR3 is TGCGCCAGCAGCTTGGGAGCGGGCCCGAATAGCAATCAGCCCCAGCATTTT.